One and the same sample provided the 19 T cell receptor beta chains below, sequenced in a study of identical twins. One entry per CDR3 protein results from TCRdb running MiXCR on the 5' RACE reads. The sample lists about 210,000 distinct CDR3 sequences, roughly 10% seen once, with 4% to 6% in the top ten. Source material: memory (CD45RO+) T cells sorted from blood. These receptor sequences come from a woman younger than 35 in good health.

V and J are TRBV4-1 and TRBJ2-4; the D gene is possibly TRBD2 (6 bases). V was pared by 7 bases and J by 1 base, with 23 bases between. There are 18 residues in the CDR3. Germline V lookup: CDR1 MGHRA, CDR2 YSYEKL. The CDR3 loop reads CASTMGLLYPIAKNIQYF. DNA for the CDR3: TGCGCCAGCACCATGGGACTCCTATATCCAATTGCCAAAAACATTCAGTACTTC.

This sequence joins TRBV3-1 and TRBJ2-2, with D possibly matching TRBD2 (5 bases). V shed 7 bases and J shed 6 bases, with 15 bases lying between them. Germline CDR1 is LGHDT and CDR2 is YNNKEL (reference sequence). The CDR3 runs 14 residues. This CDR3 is CASTTGSTAGELFF. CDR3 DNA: TGTGCCAGCACTACGGGATCTACAGCCGGGGAGCTGTTTTTT.

The CDR3 nucleotides read TGTGCCAGCACCCCGTCCAGCGGGGGCCTGGGCACCGGGGAGCTGTTTTTT. Translating gives CASTPSSGGLGTGELFF. V gene TRBV6-1 combines with J gene TRBJ2-2; TRBD2 matches at 8 bases. With V trimmed by 7 bases and J by 4 bases, 14 bases remained unmatched. CDR3 length: 17 amino acids. The germline V gene has CDR1 MNHNS and CDR2 SASEGT.

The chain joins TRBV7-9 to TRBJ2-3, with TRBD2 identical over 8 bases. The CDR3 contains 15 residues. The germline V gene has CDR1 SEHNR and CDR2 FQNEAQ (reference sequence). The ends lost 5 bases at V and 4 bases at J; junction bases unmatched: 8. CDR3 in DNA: TGTGCCAGCAGCCCTCGAGCGGGAGCCCCAGATACGCAGTATTTT. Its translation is CASSPRAGAPDTQYF.

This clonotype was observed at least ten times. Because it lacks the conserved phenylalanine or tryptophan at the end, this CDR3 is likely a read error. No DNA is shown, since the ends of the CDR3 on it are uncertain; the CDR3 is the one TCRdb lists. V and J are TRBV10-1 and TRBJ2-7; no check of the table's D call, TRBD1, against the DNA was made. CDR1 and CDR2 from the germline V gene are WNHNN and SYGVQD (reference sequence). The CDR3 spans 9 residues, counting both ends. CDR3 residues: CASSDGTPT.

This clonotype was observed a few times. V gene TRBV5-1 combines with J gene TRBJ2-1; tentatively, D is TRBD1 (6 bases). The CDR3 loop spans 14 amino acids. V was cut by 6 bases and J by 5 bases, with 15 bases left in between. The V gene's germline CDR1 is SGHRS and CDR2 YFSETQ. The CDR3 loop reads CASTMQGIDNEQFF. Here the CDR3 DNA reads TGCGCCAGCACAATGCAGGGGATCGACAATGAGCAGTTCTTC.

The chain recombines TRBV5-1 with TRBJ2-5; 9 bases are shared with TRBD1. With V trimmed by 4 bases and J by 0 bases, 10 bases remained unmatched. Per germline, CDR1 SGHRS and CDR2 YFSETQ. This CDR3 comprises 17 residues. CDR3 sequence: CASSQTTGGLYQETQYF. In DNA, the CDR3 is TGCGCCAGCAGCCAAACTACAGGGGGCCTTTACCAAGAGACCCAGTACTTC. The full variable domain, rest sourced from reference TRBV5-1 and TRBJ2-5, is KAGVTQTPRYLIKTRGQQVTLSCSPISGHRSVSWYQQTPGQGLQFLFEYFSETQRNKGNFPGRFSGRQFSNSRSEMNVSTLELGDSALYLCASSQTTGGLYQETQYFGPGTRLLVL.

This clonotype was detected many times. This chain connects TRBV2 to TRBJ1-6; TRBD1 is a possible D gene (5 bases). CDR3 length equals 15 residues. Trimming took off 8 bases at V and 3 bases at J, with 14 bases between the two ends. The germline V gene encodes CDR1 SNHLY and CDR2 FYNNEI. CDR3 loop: CASGGDRRYNSPLHF. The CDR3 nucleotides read TGTGCCAGCGGCGGGGACCGACGCTATAATTCACCCCTCCACTTT.

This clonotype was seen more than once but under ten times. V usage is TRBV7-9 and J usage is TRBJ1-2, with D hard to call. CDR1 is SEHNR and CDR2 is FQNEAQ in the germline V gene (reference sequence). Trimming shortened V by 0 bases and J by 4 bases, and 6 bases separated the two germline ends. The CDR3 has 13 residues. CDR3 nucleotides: TGTGCCAGCAGCTTAGCAGATCGCTATGGCTACACCTTC. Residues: CASSLADRYGYTF.

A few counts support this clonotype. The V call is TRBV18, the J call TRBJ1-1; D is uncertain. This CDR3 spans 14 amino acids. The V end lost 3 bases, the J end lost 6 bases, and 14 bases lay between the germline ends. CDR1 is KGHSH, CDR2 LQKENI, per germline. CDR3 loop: CASSPPEGIPEAFF. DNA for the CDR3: TGTGCCAGCTCACCCCCGGAGGGTATCCCTGAAGCTTTCTTT.

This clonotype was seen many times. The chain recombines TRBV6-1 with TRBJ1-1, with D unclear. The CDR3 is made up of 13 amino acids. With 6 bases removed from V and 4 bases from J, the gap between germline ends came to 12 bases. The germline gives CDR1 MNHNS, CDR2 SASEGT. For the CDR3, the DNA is TGTGCCAGCAGCCCCGCCAAGGGCACTGAAGCTTTCTTT. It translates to CASSPAKGTEAFF.

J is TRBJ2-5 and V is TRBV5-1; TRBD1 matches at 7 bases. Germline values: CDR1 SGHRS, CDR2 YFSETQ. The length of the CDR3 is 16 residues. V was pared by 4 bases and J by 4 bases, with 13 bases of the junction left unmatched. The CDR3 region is CASSGARQGMAETQYF. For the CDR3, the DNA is TGCGCCAGCAGCGGCGCTCGACAGGGAATGGCAGAGACCCAGTACTTC.

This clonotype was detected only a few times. CDR3 coding DNA: TGTGCCAGCAGTCTGGGACTAGCGGGAGCTACCTACGAGCAGTACTTC. This codes for CASSLGLAGATYEQYF. The chain combines TRBV7-8 with TRBJ2-7, with 14 bases matching TRBD2. This CDR3 contains 16 residues. The germline gives CDR1 SGHVS, CDR2 FQNEAQ. V lost 6 bases to trimming and J lost 2 bases; unmatched junction nucleotides: 6. The whole variable domain, filled in from reference TRBV7-8 and TRBJ2-7, reads GAGVSQSPRYKVAKRGQDVALRCDPISGHVSLFWYQQALGQGPEFLTYFQNEAQLDKSGLPSDRFFAERPEGSVSTLKIQRTQQEDSAVYLCASSLGLAGATYEQYFGPGTRLTVT.

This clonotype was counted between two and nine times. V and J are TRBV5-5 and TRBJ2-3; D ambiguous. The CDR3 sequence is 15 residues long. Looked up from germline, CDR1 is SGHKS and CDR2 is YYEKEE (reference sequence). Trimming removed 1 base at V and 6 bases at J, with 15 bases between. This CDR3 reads CASSLFERSRDTQYF. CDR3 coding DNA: TGTGCCAGCAGCTTGTTCGAACGGAGTAGGGATACGCAGTATTTT.

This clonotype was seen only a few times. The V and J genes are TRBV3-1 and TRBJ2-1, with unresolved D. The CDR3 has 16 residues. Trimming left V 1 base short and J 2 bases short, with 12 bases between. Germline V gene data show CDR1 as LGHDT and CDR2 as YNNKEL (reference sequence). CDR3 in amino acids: CASSQGNGPPYNEQFF. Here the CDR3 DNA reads TGTGCCAGCAGCCAAGGGAACGGTCCTCCCTACAATGAGCAGTTCTTC.

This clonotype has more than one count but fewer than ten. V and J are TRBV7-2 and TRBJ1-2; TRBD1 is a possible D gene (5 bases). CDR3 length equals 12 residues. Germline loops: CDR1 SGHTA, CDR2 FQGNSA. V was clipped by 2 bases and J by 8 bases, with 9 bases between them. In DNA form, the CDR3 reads TGTGCCAGCAGCTTAATAGGGGACGGCTACACCTTC. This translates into CASSLIGDGYTF.

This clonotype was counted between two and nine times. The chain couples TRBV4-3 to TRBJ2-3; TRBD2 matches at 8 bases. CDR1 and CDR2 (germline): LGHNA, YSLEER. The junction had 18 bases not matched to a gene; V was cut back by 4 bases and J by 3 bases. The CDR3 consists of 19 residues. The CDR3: CASSPVSGLAGQKTDTQYF. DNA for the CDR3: TGCGCCAGCAGCCCCGTAAGTGGGCTAGCGGGTCAAAAAACAGATACGCAGTATTTT.

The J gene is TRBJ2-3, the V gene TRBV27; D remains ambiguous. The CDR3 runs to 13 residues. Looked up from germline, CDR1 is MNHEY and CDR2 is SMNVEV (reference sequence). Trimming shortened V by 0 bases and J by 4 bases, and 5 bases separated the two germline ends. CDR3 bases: TGTGCCAGCAGTTTATCGGCTCCAGATACGCAGTATTTT. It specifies CASSLSAPDTQYF.

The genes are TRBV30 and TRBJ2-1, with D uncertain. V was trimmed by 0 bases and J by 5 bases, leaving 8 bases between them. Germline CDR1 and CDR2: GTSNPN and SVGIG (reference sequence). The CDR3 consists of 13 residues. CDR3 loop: CAWSVMRHNEQFF. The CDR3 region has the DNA TGTGCCTGGAGTGTAATGCGGCACAATGAGCAGTTCTTC.